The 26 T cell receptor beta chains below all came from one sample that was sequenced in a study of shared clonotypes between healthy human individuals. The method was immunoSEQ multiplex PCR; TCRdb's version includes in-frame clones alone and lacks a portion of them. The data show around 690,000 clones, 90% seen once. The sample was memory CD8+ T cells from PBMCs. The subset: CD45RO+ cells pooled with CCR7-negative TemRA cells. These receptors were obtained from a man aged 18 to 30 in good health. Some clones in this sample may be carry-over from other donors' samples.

CDR3 sequence (DNA): TGTGCCAGCAGCGAACCCATGGGGGTAGCGGGAGGGGGCAATGAGCAGTTCTTC. The encoded protein is CASSEPMGVAGGGNEQFF. This chain joins TRBV9 and TRBJ2-1, with TRBD2 identical over 11 bases. This CDR3 is built from 18 residues. V dropped 3 bases and J dropped 6; count of bases not matched to a gene: 14. Germline CDR1 and CDR2: SGDLS and YYNGEE. The full variable domain, rest sourced from reference TRBV9 and TRBJ2-1, is DSGVTQTPKHLITATGQRVTLRCSPRSGDLSVYWYQQSLDQGLQFLIQYYNGEERAKGNILERFSAQQFPDLHSELNLSSLELGDSALYFCASSEPMGVAGGGNEQFFGPGTRLTVL.

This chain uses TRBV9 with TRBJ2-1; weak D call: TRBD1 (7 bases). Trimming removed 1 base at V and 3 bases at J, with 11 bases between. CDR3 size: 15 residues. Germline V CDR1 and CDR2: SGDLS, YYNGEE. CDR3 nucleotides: TGTGCCAGCAGCGTACGGGGGACAGACTACAATGAGCAGTTCTTC. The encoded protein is CASSVRGTDYNEQFF.

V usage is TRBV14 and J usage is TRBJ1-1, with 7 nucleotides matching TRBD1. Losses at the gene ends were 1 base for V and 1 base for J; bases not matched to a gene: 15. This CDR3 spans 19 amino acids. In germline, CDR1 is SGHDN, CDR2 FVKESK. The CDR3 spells CASSQVLRTGSDANTEAFF. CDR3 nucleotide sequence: TGTGCCAGCAGCCAAGTCCTAAGGACAGGTAGCGACGCGAACACTGAAGCTTTCTTT.

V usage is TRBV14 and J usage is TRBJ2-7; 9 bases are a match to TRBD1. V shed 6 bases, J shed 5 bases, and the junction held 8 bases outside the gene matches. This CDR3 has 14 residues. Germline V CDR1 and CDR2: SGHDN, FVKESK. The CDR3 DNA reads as TGTGCCAGCAGTTTACAGGGGGCCCTCGACGAGCAGTACTTC. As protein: CASSLQGALDEQYF.

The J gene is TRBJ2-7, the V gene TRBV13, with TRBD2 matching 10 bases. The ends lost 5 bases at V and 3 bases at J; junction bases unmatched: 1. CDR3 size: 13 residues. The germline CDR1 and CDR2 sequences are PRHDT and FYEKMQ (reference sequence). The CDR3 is CASSGTSDYEQYF. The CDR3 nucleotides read TGTGCCAGCAGCGGGACTAGCGACTACGAGCAGTACTTC.

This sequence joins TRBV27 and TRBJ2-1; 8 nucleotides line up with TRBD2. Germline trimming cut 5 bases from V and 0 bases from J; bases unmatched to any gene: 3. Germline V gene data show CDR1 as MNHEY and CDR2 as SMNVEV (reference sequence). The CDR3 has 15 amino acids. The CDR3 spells CASSPGGASYNEQFF. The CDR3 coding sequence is TGTGCCAGCAGTCCCGGGGGGGCCTCCTACAATGAGCAGTTCTTC.

For the CDR3, the DNA is TGCAGCGTTACTACGCTAGACCTCTACGAGCAGTACTTC. This gives the protein CSVTTLDLYEQYF. The V and J genes are TRBV29-1 and TRBJ2-7; D gene ambiguous. The CDR3 has 13 residues. Germline V lookup: CDR1 SQVTM, CDR2 ANQGSEA. The germline V and J ends were trimmed by 5 bases and 3 bases, with 14 bases remaining between them.

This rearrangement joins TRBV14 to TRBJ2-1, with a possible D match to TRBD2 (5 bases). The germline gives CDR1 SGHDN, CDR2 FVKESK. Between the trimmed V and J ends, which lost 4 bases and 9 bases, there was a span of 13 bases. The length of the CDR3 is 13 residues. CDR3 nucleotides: TGTGCCAGCAGCCTCCGAGGGTGGGTTGAGCAGTTCTTC. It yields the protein CASSLRGWVEQFF.

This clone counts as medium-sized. CDR3 coding DNA: TGTGCCAGCAGCTTAGAATGGACCCCACAGAGGCCACCGGGTGATACGCAGTATTTT. Translated, it gives CASSLEWTPQRPPGDTQYF. The J gene is TRBJ2-3, the V gene TRBV7-8; D unclear. CDR3 length: 19 residues. Between the trimmed V and J ends, which lost 1 base and 6 bases, there was a span of 26 bases. Germline V gives CDR1 SGHVS, CDR2 FQNEAQ.

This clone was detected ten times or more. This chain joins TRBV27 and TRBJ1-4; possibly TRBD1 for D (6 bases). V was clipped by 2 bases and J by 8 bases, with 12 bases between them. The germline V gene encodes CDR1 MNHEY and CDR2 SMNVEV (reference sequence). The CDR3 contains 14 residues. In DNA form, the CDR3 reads TGTGCCAGCAGTTTAACGGCAGGGGAGGAAAAACTGTTTTTT. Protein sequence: CASSLTAGEEKLFF.

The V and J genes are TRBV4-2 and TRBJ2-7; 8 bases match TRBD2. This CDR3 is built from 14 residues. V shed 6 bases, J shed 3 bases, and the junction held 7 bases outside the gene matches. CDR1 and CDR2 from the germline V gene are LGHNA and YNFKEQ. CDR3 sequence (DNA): TGTGCCAGCAGGTATAGCGGGACGAGCTACGAGCAGTACTTC. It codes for CASRYSGTSYEQYF.

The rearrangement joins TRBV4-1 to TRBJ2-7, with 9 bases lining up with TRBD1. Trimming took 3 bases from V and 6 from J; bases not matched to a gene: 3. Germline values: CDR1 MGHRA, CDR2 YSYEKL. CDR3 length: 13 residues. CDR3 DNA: TGCGCCAGCAGCCACCCGACAGGGGGCGAGCAGTACTTC. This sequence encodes CASSHPTGGEQYF.

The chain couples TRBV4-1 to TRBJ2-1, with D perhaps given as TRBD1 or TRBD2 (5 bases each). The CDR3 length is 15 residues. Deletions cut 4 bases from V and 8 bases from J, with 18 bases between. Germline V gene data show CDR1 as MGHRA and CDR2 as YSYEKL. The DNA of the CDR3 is TGCGCCAGCAGCCTCCTTCAGCGGCCCAGGGATGAGCAGTTCTTC. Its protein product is CASSLLQRPRDEQFF.

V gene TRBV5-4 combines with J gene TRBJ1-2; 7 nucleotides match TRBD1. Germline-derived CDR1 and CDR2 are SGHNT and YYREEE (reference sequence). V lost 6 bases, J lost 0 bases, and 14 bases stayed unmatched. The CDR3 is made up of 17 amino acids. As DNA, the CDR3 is TGTGCCAGCACCTCCGAGATACTCGACAGGGCTAACTATGGCTACACCTTC. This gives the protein CASTSEILDRANYGYTF.

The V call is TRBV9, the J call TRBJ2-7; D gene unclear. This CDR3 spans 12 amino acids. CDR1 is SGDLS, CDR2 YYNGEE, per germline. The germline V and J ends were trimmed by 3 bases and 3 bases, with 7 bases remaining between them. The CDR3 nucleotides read TGTGCCAGCAGCGGAATAGGCTACGAGCAGTACTTC. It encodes CASSGIGYEQYF.

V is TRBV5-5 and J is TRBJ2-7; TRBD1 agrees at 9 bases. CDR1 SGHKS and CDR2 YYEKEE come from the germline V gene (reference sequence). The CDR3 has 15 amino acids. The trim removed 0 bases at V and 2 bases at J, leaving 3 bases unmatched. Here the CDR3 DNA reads TGTGCCAGCAGCTTGGGACAGGGGGTAACCTACGAGCAGTACTTC. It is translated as CASSLGQGVTYEQYF.

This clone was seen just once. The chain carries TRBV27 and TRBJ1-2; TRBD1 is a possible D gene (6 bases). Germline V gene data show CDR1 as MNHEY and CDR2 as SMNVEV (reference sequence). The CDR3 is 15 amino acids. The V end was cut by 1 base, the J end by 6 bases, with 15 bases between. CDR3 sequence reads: CASSLYRGAKDGYTF. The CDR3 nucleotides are TGTGCCAGCAGTTTATATCGGGGGGCAAAGGATGGCTACACCTTC.

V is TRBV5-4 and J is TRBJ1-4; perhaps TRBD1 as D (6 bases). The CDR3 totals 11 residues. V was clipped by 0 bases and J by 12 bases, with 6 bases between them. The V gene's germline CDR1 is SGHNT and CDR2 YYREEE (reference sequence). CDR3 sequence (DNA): TGTGCCAGCAGCTTGGAGGGGGAACTGTTTTTT. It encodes CASSLEGELFF.

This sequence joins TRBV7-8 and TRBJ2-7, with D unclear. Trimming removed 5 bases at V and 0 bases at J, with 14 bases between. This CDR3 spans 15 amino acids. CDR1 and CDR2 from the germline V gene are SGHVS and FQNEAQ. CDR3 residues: CASSPTSWGSYEQYF. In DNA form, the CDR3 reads TGTGCCAGCAGCCCGACCTCCTGGGGCTCCTACGAGCAGTACTTC.

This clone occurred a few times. The CDR3 sequence is CSVTGLLDTIYF. The CDR3 DNA reads TGCAGCGTCACGGGACTTTTGGACACCATATATTTT. The V gene is TRBV29-1, the J gene TRBJ1-3; maybe TRBD1 (5 bases). This CDR3 region has 12 residues. Between the trimmed V and J ends, which lost 6 bases and 8 bases, there was a span of 14 bases. Germline lookup yields CDR1 SQVTM and CDR2 ANQGSEA.

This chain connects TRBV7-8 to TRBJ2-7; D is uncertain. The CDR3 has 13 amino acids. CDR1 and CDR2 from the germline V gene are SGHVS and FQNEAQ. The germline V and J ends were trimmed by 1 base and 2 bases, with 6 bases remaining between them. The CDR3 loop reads CASSLEPTYEQYF. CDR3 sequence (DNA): TGTGCCAGCAGCTTAGAGCCTACCTACGAGCAGTACTTC.

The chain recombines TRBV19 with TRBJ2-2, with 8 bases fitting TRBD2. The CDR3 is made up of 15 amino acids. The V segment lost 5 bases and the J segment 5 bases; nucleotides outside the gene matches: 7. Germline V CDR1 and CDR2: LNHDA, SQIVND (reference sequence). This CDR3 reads CASSWTSRGTGELFF. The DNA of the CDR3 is TGTGCCAGTAGTTGGACTAGCCGAGGAACCGGGGAGCTGTTTTTT.

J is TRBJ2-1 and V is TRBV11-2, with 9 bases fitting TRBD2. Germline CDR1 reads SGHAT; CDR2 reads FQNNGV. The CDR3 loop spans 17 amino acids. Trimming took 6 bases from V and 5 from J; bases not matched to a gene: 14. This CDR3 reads CASRASGGGRANNEQFF. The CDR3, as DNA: TGTGCCAGCAGAGCCTCGGGGGGCGGGAGGGCAAACAATGAGCAGTTCTTC.

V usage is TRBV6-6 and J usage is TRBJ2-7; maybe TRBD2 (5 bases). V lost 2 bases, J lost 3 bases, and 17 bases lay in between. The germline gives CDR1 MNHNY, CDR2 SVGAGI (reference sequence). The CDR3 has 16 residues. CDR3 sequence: CASSYTSGHGDYEQYF. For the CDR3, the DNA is TGTGCCAGCAGTTACACCTCCGGGCACGGGGACTACGAGCAGTACTTC.

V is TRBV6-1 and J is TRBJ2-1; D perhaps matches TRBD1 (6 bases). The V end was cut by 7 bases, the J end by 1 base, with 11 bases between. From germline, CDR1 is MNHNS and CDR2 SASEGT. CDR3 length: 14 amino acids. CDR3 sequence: CASTRTVSYNEQFF. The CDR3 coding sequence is TGTGCCAGCACTCGGACAGTATCCTACAATGAGCAGTTCTTC.

The CDR3 region has the DNA TGTGCCAGCAGCCAATCTCCGGGACTATTCAGCGATGAGCAGTTCTTC. Its translation is CASSQSPGLFSDEQFF. The J gene is TRBJ2-1, the V gene TRBV16; 7 nucleotides agree with TRBD2. This CDR3 has 16 amino acids. V was pared by 0 bases and J by 8 bases, with 10 bases of the junction left unmatched. The germline CDR1 and CDR2 sequences are KGHSY and FQNENV.